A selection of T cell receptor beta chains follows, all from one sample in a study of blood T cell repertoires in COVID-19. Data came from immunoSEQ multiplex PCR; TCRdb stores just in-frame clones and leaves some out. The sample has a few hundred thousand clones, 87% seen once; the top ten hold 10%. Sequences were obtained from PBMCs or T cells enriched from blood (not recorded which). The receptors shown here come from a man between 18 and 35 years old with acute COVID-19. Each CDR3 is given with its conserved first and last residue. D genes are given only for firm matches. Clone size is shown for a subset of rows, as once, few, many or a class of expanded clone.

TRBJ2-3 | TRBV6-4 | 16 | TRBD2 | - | TGTGCCAGCAGCCACACACTAGCGGGAGGGCCAGATACGCAGTATTTT | CASSHTLAGGPDTQYF
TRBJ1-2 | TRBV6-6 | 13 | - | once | TGTGCCAGCAGCGTCGGGGGGGAATATGGCTACACCTTC | CASSVGGEYGYTF
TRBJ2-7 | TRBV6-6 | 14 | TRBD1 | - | TGTGCCAGCAGTCCGGGACAGGGGGCGCGTGAGCAGTACTTC | CASSPGQGAREQYF
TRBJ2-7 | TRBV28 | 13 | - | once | TGTGCCACCTGGAGAAGCGAAACCTACGAGCAGTACTTC | CATWRSETYEQYF
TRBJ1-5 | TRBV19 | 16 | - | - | TGTGCCAGTAGTATTTGGGGGCCTCATAGCAATCAGCCCCAGCATTTT | CASSIWGPHSNQPQHF
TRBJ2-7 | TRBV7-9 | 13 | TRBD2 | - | TGTGCCAGCAGCCTTAGCGGGAGCAACGAGCAGTACTTC | CASSLSGSNEQYF
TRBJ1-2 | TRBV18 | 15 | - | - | TGTGCCAGCTCACCTTCAGGGGACGGAACGGGTGGCTACACCTTC | CASSPSGDGTGGYTF
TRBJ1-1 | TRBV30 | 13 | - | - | TGTGCCTGGAGTCTCGGGGGGGACCTTGAAGCTTTCTTT | CAWSLGGDLEAFF
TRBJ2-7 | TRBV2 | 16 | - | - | TGTGCCAGCAGTACTTCAAAAACGGGACAAAACTACGAGCAGTACTTC | CASSTSKTGQNYEQYF
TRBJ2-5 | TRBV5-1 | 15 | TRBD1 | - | TGCGCCAGCAGCTCCGGGACAGGGGGCTCCGAGACCCAGTACTTC | CASSSGTGGSETQYF
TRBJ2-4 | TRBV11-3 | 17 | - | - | TGTGCCAGCAGCTTAGTCCCAGGGGTGTGGGCCAAAAACATTCAGTACTTC | CASSLVPGVWAKNIQYF
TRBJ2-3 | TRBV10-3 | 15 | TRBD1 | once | TGTGCCATCAGGGACAGGGTTGTGTTAACAGATACGCAGTATTTT | CAIRDRVVLTDTQYF
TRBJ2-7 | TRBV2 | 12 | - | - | TGTGCCAGCAGTCCTCCTTACTACGAGCAGTACTTC | CASSPPYYEQYF
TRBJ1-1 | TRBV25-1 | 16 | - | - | TGTGCCAGCAGTGAGTCGCGGGGGGGCGCGGGCACTGAAGCTTTCTTT | CASSESRGGAGTEAFF
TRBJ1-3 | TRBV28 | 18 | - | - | TGTGCCAGCAGGGAAGGGAACCGGGACTCCAAACGGGTATACACCATATATTTT | CASREGNRDSKRVYTIYF
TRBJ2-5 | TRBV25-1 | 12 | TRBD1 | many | TGTGCCAGCAACAGGGGGCGGGAGACCCAGTACTTC | CASNRGRETQYF
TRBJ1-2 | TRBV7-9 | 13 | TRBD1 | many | TGTGCCAGCAGCTTATGGGACAGGGGGCGAGTGACCTTC | CASSLWDRGRVTF
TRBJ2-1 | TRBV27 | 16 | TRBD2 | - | TGTGCCAGCAGCCCGAGGGCGGGAGGCCAATACAATGAGCAGTTCTTC | CASSPRAGGQYNEQFF
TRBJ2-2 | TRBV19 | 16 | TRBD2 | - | TGTGCCAGTAGTATAAGGACTAGCGGACTTACCGGGGAGCTGTTTTTT | CASSIRTSGLTGELFF
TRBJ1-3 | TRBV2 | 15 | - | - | TGTGCCAGCAGTGAAAGTGTCCGACTTGGAAACACCATATATTTT | CASSESVRLGNTIYF
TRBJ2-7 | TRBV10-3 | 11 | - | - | TGTGCCATCAGTGAAACAACAAAGCAGTACTTC | CAISETTKQYF
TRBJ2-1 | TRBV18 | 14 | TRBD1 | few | TGTGCCAGCTCACTTGGACAGGGACACAATGAGCAGTTCTTC | CASSLGQGHNEQFF
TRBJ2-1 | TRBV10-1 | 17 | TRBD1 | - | TGCGCCAGCAGTGAGTCGACCCCGGGACAGGGGATCGGTGAGCAGTTCTTC | CASSESTPGQGIGEQFF
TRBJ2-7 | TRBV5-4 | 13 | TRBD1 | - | TGTGCCAGCACCTCGGGACAGGGCTACGAGCAGTACTTC | CASTSGQGYEQYF
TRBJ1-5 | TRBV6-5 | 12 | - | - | TGTGCCAGCAATCGGGGATCGCAGCCCCAGCATTTT | CASNRGSQPQHF
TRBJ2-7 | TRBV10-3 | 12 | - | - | TGTGCCATCAGTGAGACCAGAAACGAGCAGTACTTC | CAISETRNEQYF
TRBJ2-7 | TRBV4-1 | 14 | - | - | TGCGCCAGCAGCCAAGGGGCGAGATCCTACGAGCAGTACTTC | CASSQGARSYEQYF
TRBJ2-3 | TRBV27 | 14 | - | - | TGTGCCAGCAGTTCTTGGGCCGGAACAGATACGCAGTATTTT | CASSSWAGTDTQYF
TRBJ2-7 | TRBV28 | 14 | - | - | TGTGCCAGCAGTGCCCAGGGGGGAACCTACGAGCAGTACTTC | CASSAQGGTYEQYF
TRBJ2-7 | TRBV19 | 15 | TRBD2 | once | TGTGCCAGTAGCACCCTGGCGGGAGGTGACTACGAGCAGTACTTC | CASSTLAGGDYEQYF
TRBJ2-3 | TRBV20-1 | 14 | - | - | TGCAGTGCTAGTGGAAAAGGGACTTCAGATACGCAGTATTTT | CSASGKGTSDTQYF
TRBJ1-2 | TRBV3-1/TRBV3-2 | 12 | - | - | TGTGCCAGCAGCCAAGGTCCGGATGGCTACACCTTC | CASSQGPDGYTF
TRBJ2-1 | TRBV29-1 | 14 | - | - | TGCAGCGTTGTTGACAGGAGCTCCTACAATGAGCAGTTCTTC | CSVVDRSSYNEQFF
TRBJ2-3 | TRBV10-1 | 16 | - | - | TGCGCCAGCAGTGAGTCCCCGACTGGAAGCACAGATACGCAGTATTTT | CASSESPTGSTDTQYF
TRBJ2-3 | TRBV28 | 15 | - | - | TGTGCCAGCAGTTTATGGGCTAGCGTGAGGGATACGCAGTATTTT | CASSLWASVRDTQYF
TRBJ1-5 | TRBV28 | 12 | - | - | TGTGCCAGCAGTTCGGGCAATCAGCCCCAGCATTTT | CASSSGNQPQHF
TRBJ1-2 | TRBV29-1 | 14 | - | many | TGCAGCGTCGGGGGGCTCGCTTCCAACTATGGCTACACCTTC | CSVGGLASNYGYTF
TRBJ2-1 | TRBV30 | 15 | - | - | TGTGCCTGGAGTGTATTACGCGGACTTAGCAATGAGCAGTTCTTC | CAWSVLRGLSNEQFF
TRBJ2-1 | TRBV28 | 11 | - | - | TGTGCCAGCACTATCAACGATGAGCAGTTCTTC | CASTINDEQFF
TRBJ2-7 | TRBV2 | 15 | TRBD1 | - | TGTGCCAGCAGTGGCAGAAGGACAGGGGCCTACGAGCAGTACTTC | CASSGRRTGAYEQYF